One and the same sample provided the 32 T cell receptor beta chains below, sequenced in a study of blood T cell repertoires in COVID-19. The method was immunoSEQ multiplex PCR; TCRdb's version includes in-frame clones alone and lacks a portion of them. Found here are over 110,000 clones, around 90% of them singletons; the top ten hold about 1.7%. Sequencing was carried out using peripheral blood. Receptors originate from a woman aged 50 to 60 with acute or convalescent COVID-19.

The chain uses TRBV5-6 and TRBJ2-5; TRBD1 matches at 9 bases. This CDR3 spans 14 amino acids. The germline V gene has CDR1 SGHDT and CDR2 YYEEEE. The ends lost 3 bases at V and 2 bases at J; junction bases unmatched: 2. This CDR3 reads CASSYRGLQETQYF. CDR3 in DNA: TGTGCCAGCAGCTACAGGGGGCTACAAGAGACCCAGTACTTC.

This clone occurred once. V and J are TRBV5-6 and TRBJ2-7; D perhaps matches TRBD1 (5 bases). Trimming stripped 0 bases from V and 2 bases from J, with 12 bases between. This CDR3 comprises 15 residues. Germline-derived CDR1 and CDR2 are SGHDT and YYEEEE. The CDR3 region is CASSLGSGPPYEQYF. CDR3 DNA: TGTGCCAGCAGCTTGGGTTCAGGGCCACCCTACGAGCAGTACTTC.

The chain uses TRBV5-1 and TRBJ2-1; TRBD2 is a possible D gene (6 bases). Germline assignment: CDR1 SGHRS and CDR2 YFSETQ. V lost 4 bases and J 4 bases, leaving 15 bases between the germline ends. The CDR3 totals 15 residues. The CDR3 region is CASSPTGEGYNEQFF. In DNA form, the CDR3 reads TGCGCCAGCAGCCCTACGGGAGAAGGATACAATGAGCAGTTCTTC.

The CDR3 here is CASSQEILGANGNTIYF. CDR3 sequence (DNA): TGTGCCAGCAGCCAAGAGATTCTGGGCGCTAATGGAAACACCATATATTTT. This chain joins TRBV3-1 (or the pseudogene TRBV3-2) and TRBJ1-3; D unresolved. Trimming left V 0 bases short and J 3 bases short, with 15 bases between. Germline values: CDR1 LGHDT, CDR2 YNNKEL (reference sequence). The CDR3 loop spans 17 amino acids.

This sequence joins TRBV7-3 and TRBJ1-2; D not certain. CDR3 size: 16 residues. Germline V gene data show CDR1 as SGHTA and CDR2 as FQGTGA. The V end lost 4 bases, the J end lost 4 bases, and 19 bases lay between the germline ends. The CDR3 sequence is CASSYLETRILYGYTF. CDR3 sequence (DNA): TGTGCCAGCAGCTACTTGGAGACCCGGATCCTCTATGGCTACACCTTC.

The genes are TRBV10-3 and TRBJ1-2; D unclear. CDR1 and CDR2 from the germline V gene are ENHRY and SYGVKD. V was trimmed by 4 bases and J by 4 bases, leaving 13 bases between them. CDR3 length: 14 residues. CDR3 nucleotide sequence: TGTGCCATCAGTGGGAGGGAGTACGTCTATGGCTACACCTTC. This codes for CAISGREYVYGYTF.

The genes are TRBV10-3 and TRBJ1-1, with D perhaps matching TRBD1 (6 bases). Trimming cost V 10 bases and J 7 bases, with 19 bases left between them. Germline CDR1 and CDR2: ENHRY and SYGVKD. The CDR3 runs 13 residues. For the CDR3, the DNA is TGTGCCACTCGTATACAGGGCGGATTTGAAGCTTTCTTT. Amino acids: CATRIQGGFEAFF.

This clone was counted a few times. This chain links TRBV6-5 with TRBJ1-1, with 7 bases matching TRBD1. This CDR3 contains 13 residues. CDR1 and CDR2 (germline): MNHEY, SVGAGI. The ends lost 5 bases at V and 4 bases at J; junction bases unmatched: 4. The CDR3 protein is CASSRQGFTEAFF. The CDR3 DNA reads TGTGCCAGCAGTCGACAGGGATTCACTGAAGCTTTCTTT.

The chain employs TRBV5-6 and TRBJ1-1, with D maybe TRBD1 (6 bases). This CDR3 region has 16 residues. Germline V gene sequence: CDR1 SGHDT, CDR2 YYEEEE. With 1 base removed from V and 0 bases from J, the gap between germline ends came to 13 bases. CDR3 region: CASSLLRGPLNTEAFF. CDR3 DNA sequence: TGTGCCAGCAGCTTGCTCAGGGGCCCCTTGAACACTGAAGCTTTCTTT.

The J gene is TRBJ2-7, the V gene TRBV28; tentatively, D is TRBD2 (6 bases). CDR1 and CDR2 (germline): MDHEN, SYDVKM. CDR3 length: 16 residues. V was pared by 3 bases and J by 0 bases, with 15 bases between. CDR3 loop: CASSFREDSFSYEQYF. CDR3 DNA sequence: TGTGCCAGCAGTTTCAGGGAGGACTCTTTCTCCTACGAGCAGTACTTC.

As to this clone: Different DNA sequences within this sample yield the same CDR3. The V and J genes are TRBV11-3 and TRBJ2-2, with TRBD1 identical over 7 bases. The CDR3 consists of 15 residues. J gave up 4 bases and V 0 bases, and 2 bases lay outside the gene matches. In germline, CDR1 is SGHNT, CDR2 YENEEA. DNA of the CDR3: TGTGCCAGCAGCTTAGAAGGGGGCCTCACCGGGGAGCTGTTTTTT. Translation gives CASSLEGGLTGELFF.

CDR3 in DNA: TGCAGCGCCGAAGGTGGGACAGGCCCCTACGAGCAGTACTTC. Translated: CSAEGGTGPYEQYF. The rearrangement uses TRBV29-1 and TRBJ2-7, with TRBD1 matching 8 bases. CDR3 length equals 14 residues. Germline trimming cut 7 bases from V and 2 bases from J; bases unmatched to any gene: 10. Germline lookup yields CDR1 SQVTM and CDR2 ANQGSEA.

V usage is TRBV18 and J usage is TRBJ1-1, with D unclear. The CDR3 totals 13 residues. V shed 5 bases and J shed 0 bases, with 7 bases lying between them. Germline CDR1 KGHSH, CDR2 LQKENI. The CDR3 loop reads CASSSALNTEAFF. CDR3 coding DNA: TGTGCCAGCTCAAGTGCGCTGAACACTGAAGCTTTCTTT.

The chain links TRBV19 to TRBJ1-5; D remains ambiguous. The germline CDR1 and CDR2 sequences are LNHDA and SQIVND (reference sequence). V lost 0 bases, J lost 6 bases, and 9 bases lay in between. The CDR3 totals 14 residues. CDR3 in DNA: TGTGCCAGTAGTATAGAGGAGGGAGGTCAGCCCCAGCATTTT. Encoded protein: CASSIEEGGQPQHF.

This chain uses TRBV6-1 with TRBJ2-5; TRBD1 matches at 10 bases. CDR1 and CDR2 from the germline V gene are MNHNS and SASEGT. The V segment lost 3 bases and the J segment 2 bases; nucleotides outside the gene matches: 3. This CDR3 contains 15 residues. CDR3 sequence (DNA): TGTGCCAGCAGTGAGCCGGGACAGGGGCAAGAGACCCAGTACTTC. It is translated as CASSEPGQGQETQYF.

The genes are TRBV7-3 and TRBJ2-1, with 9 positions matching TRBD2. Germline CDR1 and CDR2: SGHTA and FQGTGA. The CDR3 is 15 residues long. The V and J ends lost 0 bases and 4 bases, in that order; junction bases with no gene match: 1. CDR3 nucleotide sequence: TGTGCCAGCAGCTTAACACTAGCGGGTTACAATGAGCAGTTCTTC. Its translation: CASSLTLAGYNEQFF.

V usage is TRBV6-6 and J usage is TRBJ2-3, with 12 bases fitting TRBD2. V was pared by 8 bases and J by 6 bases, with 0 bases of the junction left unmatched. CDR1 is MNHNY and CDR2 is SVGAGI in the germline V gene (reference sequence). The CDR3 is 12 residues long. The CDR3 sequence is CASGTSGDTQYF. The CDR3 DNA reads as TGTGCCAGCGGGACTAGCGGGGATACGCAGTATTTT.

CDR3 nucleotides: TGTGCCAGCAGAGGACAGGGTGGGGCTTCAGAGCAGTACTTC. This codes for CASRGQGGASEQYF. This sequence joins TRBV25-1 and TRBJ2-7, with TRBD1 matching over 8 bases. Germline loops: CDR1 MGHDK, CDR2 SYGVNS. This CDR3 is built from 14 residues. The V and J ends lost 6 bases and 7 bases, in that order; junction bases with no gene match: 11.

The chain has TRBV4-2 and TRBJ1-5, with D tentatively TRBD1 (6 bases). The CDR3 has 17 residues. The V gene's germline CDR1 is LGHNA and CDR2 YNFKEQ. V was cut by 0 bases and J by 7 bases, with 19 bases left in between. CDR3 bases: TGTGCCAGCAGCCAAGATATGGTACGGGGGGCCGGGCAGCCCCAGCATTTT. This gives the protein CASSQDMVRGAGQPQHF.

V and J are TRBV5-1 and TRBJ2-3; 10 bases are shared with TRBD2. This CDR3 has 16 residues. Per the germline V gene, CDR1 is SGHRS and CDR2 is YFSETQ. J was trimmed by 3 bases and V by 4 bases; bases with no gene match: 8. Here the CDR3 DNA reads TGCGCCAGCAGCCGATCTAGCGGGAGCATGACAGATACGCAGTATTTT. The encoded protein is CASSRSSGSMTDTQYF.

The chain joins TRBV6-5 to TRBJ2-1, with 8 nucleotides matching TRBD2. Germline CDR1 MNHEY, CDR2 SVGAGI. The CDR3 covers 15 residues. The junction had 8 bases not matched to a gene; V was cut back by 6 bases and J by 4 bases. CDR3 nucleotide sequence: TGTGCCAGCAGCCTAACTAGCGGAGAATACAATGAGCAGTTCTTC. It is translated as CASSLTSGEYNEQFF.

The CDR3 DNA follows: TGTGCCAGCAGCCAAGACCGGGATTCTGGGGCCAACGTCCTGACTTTC. Residues: CASSQDRDSGANVLTF. This rearrangement joins TRBV14 to TRBJ2-6, with D possibly matching TRBD2 (5 bases). CDR3 length: 16 residues. Germline CDR1 is SGHDN and CDR2 is FVKESK. V was pared by 0 bases and J by 1 base, with 7 bases between.

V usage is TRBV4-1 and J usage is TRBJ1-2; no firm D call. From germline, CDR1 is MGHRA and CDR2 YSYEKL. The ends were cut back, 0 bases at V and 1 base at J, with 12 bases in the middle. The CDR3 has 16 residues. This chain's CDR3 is CASSQDLAFLNYGYTF. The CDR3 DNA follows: TGCGCCAGCAGCCAAGATCTCGCGTTCCTTAACTATGGCTACACCTTC.

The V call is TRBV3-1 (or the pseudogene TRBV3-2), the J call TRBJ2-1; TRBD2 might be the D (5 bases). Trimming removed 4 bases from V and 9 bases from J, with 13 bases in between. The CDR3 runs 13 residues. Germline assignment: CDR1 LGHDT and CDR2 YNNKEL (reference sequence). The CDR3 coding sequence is TGTGCCAGCAGCCCCCGGGGATCCAGTGAGCAGTTCTTC. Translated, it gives CASSPRGSSEQFF.

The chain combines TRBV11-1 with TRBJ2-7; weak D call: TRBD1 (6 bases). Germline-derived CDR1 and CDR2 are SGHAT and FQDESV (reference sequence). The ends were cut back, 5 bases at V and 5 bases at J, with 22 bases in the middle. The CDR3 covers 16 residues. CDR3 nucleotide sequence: TGTGCCAGCAGCCCAAGTAGGGGGATCTCGTACCACGAGCAGTACTTC. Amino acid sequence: CASSPSRGISYHEQYF.

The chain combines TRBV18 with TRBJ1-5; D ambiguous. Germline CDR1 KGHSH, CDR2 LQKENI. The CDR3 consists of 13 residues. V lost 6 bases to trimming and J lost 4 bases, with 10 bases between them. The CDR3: CASSLNLNQPQHF. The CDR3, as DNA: TGTGCCAGCTCCCTTAATCTTAATCAGCCCCAGCATTTT.

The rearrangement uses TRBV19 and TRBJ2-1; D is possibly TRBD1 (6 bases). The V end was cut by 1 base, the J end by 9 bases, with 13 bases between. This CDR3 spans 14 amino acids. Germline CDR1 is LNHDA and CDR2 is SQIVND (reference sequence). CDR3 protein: CASSIGSGAGEQFF. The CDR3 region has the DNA TGTGCCAGTAGTATAGGTTCAGGGGCGGGTGAGCAGTTCTTC.

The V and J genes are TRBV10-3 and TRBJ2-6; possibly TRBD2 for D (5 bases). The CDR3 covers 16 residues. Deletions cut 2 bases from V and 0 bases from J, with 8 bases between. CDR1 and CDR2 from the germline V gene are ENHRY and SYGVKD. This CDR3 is CAISEGLPSGANVLTF. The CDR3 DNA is TGTGCCATCAGTGAGGGACTGCCCTCTGGGGCCAACGTCCTGACTTTC.

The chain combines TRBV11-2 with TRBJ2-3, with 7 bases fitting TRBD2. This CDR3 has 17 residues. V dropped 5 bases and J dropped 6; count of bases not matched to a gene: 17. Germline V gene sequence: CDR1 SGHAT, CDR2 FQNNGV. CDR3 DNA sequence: TGTGCCAGCAGCCTCAGGCACCGGGACTATCGGTTGGATACGCAGTATTTT. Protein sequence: CASSLRHRDYRLDTQYF.

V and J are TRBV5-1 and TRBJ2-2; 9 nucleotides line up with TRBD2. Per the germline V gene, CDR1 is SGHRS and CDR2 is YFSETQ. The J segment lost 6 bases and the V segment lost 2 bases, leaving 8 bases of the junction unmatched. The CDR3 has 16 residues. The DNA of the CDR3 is TGCGCCAGCAGCTTTGTCGGGACTAGCCGTGCCGGGGAGCTGTTTTTT. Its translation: CASSFVGTSRAGELFF. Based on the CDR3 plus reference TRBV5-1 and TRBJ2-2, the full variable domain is KAGVTQTPRYLIKTRGQQVTLSCSPISGHRSVSWYQQTPGQGLQFLFEYFSETQRNKGNFPGRFSGRQFSNSRSEMNVSTLELGDSALYLCASSFVGTSRAGELFFGEGSRLTVL.

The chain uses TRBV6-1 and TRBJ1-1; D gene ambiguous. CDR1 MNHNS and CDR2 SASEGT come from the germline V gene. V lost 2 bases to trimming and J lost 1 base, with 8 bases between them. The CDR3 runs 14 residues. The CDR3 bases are TGTGCCAGCAGTGAATTTCCGGGGAACACTGAAGCTTTCTTT. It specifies CASSEFPGNTEAFF.

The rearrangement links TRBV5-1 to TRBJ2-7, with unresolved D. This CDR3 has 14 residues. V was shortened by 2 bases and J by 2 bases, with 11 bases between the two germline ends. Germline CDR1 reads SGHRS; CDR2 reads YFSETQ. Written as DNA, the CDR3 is TGCGCCAGCAGCTTTGGGCGCAGACCCTACGAGCAGTACTTC. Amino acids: CASSFGRRPYEQYF.